The 6 T cell receptor beta chains below come from one sample, sequenced in a study of blood T cell repertoires in COVID-19. Profiling relied on immunoSEQ multiplex PCR, and the TCRdb table lists in-frame clones only, not all of them. The sample has just over 350,000 clones; 65% to 90% are singletons. The sequencing sample was made of peripheral blood. The receptors shown here come from a woman aged 55-75 years with COVID-19, enrolled during active disease.

The chain is built from TRBV7-8 and TRBJ2-7, with TRBD2 identical over 7 bases. CDR1 is SGHVS, CDR2 FQNEAQ, per germline. The junction had 3 bases not matched to a gene; V was cut back by 1 base and J by 0 bases. The CDR3 runs to 15 residues. The CDR3 bases are TGTGCCAGCAGCTTAGAAGCGGGGAGCTCCTACGAGCAGTACTTC. Its protein is CASSLEAGSSYEQYF.

This clone was seen just once. The V call is TRBV7-8, the J call TRBJ2-3, with TRBD1 as a possible D gene (6 bases). V lost 0 bases and J lost 2, with 15 bases in between. The CDR3 is 17 amino acids. The germline V gene encodes CDR1 SGHVS and CDR2 FQNEAQ. The CDR3 here is CASSLAKGELLTDTQYF. Here the CDR3 DNA reads TGTGCCAGCAGCTTAGCGAAGGGGGAATTACTCACAGATACGCAGTATTTT.

This clone was counted a few times. The J gene is TRBJ1-1, the V gene TRBV11-1; D unresolved. Germline V gene data show CDR1 as SGHAT and CDR2 as FQDESV (reference sequence). V gave up 1 base and J gave up 5 bases, with 14 bases separating them. This CDR3 contains 15 residues. This chain's CDR3 is CASSLDPVGGTEAFF. The CDR3, as DNA: TGTGCCAGCAGCTTAGACCCAGTCGGAGGTACTGAAGCTTTCTTT. Combining the CDR3 with reference TRBV11-1 and TRBJ1-1 gives the whole variable domain EAEVAQSPRYKITEKSQAVAFWCDPISGHATLYWYRQILGQGPELLVQFQDESVVDDSQLPKDRFSAERLKGVDSTLKIQPAELGDSAMYLCASSLDPVGGTEAFFGQGTRLTVV.

The V and J genes are TRBV5-1 and TRBJ2-1; TRBD2 agrees at 11 bases. Trimming at V came to 4 bases and at J to 6 bases, leaving 6 bases not matched to a gene. Germline-derived CDR1 and CDR2 are SGHRS and YFSETQ. The CDR3 length is 15 residues. CDR3 bases: TGCGCCAGCAGCGTGGGACTAGCGGACGTCAATGAGCAGTTCTTC. This codes for CASSVGLADVNEQFF.

The genes are TRBV5-6 and TRBJ2-3, with TRBD1 matching 10 bases. Germline V gene data show CDR1 as SGHDT and CDR2 as YYEEEE. The CDR3 is 15 amino acids. J lost 2 bases, V lost 3 bases, and 3 bases had no gene match. The CDR3 loop reads CASSYGTGATDTQYF. The CDR3, as DNA: TGTGCCAGCAGCTACGGGACAGGGGCCACAGATACGCAGTATTTT.

This chain connects TRBV6-2 or TRBV6-3 to TRBJ1-1; 7 bases are shared with TRBD1. The CDR3 is 15 residues long. Germline V gene sequence: CDR1 MNHEY, CDR2 SVGEGT. The junction had 7 bases not matched to a gene; V was cut back by 6 bases and J by 0 bases. In nucleotides, the CDR3 is TGTGCCAGCAGCACGGGACAGCACATGAACACTGAAGCTTTCTTT. It yields the protein CASSTGQHMNTEAFF.